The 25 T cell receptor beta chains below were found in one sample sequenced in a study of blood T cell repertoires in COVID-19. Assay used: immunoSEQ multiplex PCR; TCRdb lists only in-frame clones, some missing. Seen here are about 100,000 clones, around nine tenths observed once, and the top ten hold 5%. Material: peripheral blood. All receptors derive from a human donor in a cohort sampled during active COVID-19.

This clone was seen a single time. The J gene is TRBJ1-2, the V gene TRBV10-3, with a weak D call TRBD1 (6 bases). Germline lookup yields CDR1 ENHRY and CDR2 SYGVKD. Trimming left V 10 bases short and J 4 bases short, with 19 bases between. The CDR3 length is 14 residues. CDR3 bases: TGTGCCACCTTAATAGGAAGGGGGACCTATGGCTACACCTTC. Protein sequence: CATLIGRGTYGYTF.

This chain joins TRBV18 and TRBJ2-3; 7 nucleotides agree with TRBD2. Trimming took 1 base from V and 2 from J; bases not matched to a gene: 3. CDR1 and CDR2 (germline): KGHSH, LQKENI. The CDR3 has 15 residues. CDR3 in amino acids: CASSPLAGSTDTQYF. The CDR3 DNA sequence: TGTGCCAGCTCACCACTAGCGGGCTCCACAGATACGCAGTATTTT.

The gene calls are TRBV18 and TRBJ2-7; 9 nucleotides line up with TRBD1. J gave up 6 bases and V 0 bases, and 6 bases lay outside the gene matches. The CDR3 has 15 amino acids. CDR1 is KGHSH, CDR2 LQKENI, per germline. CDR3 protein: CASSPPTGGISEQYF. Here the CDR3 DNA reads TGTGCCAGCTCACCACCGACAGGGGGAATAAGCGAGCAGTACTTC.

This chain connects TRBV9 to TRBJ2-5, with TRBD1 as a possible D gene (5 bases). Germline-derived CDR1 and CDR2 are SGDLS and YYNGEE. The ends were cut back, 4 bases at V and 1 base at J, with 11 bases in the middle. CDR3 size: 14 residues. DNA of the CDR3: TGTGCCAGCAGCATCGGACACCTCCAAGAGACCCAGTACTTC. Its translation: CASSIGHLQETQYF.

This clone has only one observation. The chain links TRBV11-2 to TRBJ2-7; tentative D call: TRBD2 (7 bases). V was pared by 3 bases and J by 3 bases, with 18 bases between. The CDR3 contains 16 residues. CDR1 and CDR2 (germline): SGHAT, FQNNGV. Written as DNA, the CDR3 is TGTGCCAGCAGCTTGGGGAGGGGGGGGGTCAACTACGAGCAGTACTTC. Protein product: CASSLGRGGVNYEQYF.

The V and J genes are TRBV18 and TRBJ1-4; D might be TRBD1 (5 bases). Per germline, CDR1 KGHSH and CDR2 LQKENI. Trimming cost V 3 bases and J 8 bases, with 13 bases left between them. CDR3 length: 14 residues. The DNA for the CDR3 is TGTGCCAGCTCACCCCTAGGGGCCGCGGAAAAACTGTTTTTT. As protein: CASSPLGAAEKLFF.

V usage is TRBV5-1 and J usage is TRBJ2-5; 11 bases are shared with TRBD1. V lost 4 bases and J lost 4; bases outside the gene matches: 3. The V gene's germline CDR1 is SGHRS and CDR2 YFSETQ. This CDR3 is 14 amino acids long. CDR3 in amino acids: CASSTGQGAETQYF. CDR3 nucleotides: TGCGCCAGCAGCACTGGACAGGGGGCAGAGACCCAGTACTTC.

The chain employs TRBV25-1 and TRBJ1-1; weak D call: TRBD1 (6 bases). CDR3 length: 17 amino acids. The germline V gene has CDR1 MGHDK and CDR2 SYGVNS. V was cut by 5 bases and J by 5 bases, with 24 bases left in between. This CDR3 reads CASSNIYRQERDTEAFF. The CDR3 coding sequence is TGTGCCAGCAGTAATATTTATAGACAGGAGAGGGATACTGAAGCTTTCTTT.

The CDR3 DNA is TGTGCCGGAACGGGACAGGAAAACACCGGGGAGCTGTTTTTT. Its protein product is CAGTGQENTGELFF. The chain has TRBV7-9 and TRBJ2-2, with TRBD1 matching over 8 bases. The CDR3 sequence is 14 residues long. The germline V gene has CDR1 SEHNR and CDR2 FQNEAQ (reference sequence). After removal of 11 bases from V and 2 bases from J, the junction contained 7 bases not matched to a gene. The complete variable domain, with remaining parts taken from reference TRBV7-9 and TRBJ2-2, reads DTGVSQNPRHKITKRGQNVTFRCDPISEHNRLYWYRQTLGQGPEFLTYFQNEAQLEKSRLLSDRFSAERPKGSFSTLEIQRTEQGDSAMYLCAGTGQENTGELFFGEGSRLTVL.

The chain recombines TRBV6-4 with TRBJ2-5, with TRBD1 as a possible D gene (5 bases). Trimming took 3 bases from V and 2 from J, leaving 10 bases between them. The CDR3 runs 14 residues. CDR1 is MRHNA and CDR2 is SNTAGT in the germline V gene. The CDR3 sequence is CASSERGNQETQYF. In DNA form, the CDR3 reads TGTGCCAGCAGTGAAAGGGGAAATCAAGAGACCCAGTACTTC.

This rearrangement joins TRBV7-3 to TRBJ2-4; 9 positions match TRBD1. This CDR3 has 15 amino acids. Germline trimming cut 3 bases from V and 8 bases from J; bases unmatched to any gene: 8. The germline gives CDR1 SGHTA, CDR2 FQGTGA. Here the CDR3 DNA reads TGTGCCAGCAGCTTCAGGGGGTGGGACAGGGACATTCAGTACTTC. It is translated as CASSFRGWDRDIQYF.

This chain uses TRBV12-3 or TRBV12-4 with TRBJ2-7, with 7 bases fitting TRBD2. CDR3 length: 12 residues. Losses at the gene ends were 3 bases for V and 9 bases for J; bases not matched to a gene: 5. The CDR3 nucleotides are TGTGCCAGCAGTTTGAGGCGGGAGTTGCAGTACTTC. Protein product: CASSLRRELQYF.

The CDR3: CASSETGTLTYEQYF. The CDR3, as DNA: TGTGCCAGCAGCGAAACCGGGACTTTAACCTACGAGCAGTACTTC. This rearrangement joins TRBV7-8 to TRBJ2-7; D might be TRBD2 (6 bases). Germline V gives CDR1 SGHVS, CDR2 FQNEAQ. Trimming removed 5 bases from V and 2 bases from J, with 16 bases in between. The CDR3 length is 15 residues.

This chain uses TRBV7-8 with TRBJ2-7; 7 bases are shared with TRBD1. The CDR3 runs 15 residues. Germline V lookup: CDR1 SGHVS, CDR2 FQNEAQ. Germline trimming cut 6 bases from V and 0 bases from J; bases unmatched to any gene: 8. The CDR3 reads CASRLGTAYSYEQYF. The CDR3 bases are TGTGCCAGCAGGTTGGGGACAGCATACTCCTACGAGCAGTACTTC.

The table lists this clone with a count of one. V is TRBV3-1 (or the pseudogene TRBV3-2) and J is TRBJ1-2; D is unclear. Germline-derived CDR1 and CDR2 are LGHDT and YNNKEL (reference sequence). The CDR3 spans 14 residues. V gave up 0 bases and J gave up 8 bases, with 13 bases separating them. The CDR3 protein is CASSQDAARWGYTF. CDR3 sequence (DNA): TGTGCCAGCAGCCAAGATGCGGCCCGGTGGGGCTACACCTTC.

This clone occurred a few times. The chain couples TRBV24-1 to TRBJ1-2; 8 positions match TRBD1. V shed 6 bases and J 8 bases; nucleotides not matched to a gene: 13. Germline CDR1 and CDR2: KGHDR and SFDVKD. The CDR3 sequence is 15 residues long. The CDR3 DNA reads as TGTGCCACCAGTTTCATGAGGGAAACAGGGGGAGGCTACACCTTC. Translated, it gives CATSFMRETGGGYTF.

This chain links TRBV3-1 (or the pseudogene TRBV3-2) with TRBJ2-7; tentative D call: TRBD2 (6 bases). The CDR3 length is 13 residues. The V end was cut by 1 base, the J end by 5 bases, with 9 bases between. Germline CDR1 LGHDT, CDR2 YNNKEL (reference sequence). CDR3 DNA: TGTGCCAGCAGCCAAGGGGGGGTTAACGAGCAGTACTTC. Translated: CASSQGGVNEQYF.

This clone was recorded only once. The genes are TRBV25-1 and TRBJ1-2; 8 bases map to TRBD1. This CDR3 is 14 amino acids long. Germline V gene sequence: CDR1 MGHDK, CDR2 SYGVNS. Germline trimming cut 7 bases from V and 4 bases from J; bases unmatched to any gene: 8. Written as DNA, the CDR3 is TGTGCCAGCACCCCGGCAGGGGGCTTCTATGGCTACACCTTC. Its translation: CASTPAGGFYGYTF.

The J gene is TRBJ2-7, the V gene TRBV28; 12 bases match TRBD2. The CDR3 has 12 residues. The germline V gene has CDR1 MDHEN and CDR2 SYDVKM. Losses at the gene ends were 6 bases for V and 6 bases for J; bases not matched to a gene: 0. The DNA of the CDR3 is TGTGCCAGCAGACTAGCGGGAGGCGAGCAGTACTTC. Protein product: CASRLAGGEQYF.

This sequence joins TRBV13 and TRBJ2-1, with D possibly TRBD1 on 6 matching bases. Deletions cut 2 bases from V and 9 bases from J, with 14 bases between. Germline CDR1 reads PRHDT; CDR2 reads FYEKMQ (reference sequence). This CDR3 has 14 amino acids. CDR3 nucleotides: TGTGCCAGCAGCTTAATAACAGGGTCGGGTGAGCAGTTCTTC. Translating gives CASSLITGSGEQFF.

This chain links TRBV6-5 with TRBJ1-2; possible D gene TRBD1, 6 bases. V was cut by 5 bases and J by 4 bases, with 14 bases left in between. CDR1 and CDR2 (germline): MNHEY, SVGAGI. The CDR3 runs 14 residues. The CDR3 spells CASSPTGPAYGYTF. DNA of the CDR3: TGTGCCAGCAGTCCCACAGGGCCCGCCTATGGCTACACCTTC.

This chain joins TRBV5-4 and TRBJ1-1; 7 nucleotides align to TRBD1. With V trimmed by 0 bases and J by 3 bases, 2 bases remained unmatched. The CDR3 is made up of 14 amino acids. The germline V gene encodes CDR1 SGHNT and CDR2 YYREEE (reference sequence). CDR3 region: CASSLDRGDTEAFF. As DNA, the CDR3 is TGTGCCAGCAGCTTGGACAGGGGCGACACTGAAGCTTTCTTT.

CDR3 region: CASSPSTLAGEYEQYF. CDR3 sequence (DNA): TGTGCCAGCAGCCCGTCGACTCTAGCGGGAGAGTATGAGCAGTACTTC. The V and J genes are TRBV3-1 (or the pseudogene TRBV3-2) and TRBJ2-7; 10 positions match TRBD2. V shed 4 bases, J shed 7 bases, and the junction held 13 bases outside the gene matches. This CDR3 contains 16 residues. Germline V gene sequence: CDR1 LGHDT, CDR2 YNNKEL (reference sequence).

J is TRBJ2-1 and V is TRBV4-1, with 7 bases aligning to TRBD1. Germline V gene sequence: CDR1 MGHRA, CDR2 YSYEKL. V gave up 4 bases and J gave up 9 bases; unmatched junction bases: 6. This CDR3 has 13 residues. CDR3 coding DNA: TGCGCCAGCAGCCTTAAACAGGGGATTGAGCAGTTCTTC. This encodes CASSLKQGIEQFF.

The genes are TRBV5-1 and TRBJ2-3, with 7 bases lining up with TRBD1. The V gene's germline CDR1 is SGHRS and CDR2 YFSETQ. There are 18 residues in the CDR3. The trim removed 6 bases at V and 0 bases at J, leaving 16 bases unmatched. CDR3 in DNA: TGCGCCAGCAAAACCTGGGACAGCGCGTTACTGAGCACAGATACGCAGTATTTT. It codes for CASKTWDSALLSTDTQYF.